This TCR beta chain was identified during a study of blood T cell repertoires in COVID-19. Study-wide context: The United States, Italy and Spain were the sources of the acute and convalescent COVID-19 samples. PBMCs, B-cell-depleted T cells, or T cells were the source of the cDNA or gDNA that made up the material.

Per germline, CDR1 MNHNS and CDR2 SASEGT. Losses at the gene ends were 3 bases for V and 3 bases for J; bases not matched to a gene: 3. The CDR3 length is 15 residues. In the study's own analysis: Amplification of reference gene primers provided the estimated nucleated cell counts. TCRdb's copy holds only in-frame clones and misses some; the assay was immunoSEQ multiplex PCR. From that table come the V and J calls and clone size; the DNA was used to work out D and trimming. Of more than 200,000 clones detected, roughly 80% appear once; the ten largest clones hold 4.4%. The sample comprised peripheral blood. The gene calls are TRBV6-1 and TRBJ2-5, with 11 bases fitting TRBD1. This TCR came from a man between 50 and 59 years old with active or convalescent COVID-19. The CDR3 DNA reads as TGTGCCAGCAGTGACGGGACAGGGGGGAAAGAGACCCAGTACTTC. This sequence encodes CASSDGTGGKETQYF.